This passage covers 17 T cell receptor beta chains from one sample sequenced in a study of persistence of HIV-infected CD4 T cells. These receptors are not linked to any known antigen. Cells were stimulated with CMV-infected fibroblast lysates at around 9.1 ug/mL. Sorting of responding CD4+ T cells relied on upregulated CD40 ligand together with CD69. This was the immunoSEQ version 4 assay in survey mode. Data came from immunoSEQ multiplex PCR; TCRdb stores just in-frame clones and leaves some out. This sample has 18,000 or so clones; around 82% occur once, and the top ten carry about 7%. The sample here was CD4+ T cells sorted from PBMCs after 18-hour stimulation, taken from a patient who received antiretroviral therapy. Source of these receptors: an adult man with HIV who was CMV-seropositive.

The chain is built from TRBV7-3 and TRBJ1-1, with D perhaps TRBD1 (6 bases). V lost 5 bases and J 0 bases, leaving 13 bases between the germline ends. The CDR3 loop spans 15 amino acids. In germline, CDR1 is SGHTA, CDR2 FQGTGA. CDR3 DNA: TGTGCCAGCAGCCAGGGGTCGGTCATGAACACTGAAGCTTTCTTT. Translated: CASSQGSVMNTEAFF.

As DNA, the CDR3 is TGCGCCAGCAGCCAAGCGGCCAGGGCAACTAATGAAAAACTGTTTTTT. It codes for CASSQAARATNEKLFF. The chain has TRBV4-1 and TRBJ1-4, with a tentative D call TRBD1 (5 bases). V shed 1 base and J shed 0 bases, with 9 bases lying between them. The germline V gene has CDR1 MGHRA and CDR2 YSYEKL. This CDR3 is 16 amino acids long.

This rearrangement joins TRBV7-8 to TRBJ1-2; 7 bases line up with TRBD1. Germline assignment: CDR1 SGHVS and CDR2 FQNEAQ. Losses at the gene ends were 4 bases for V and 4 bases for J; bases not matched to a gene: 6. This CDR3 contains 14 residues. CDR3 bases: TGTGCCAGCAGCTCGACAGGGAGAGTCTATGGCTACACCTTC. Protein sequence: CASSSTGRVYGYTF.

The V and J genes are TRBV10-1 and TRBJ2-2; D tentatively fits TRBD1 or TRBD2 (5 bases each). CDR3 size: 14 residues. In germline, CDR1 is WNHNN, CDR2 SYGVQD (reference sequence). Trimming shortened V by 6 bases and J by 4 bases, and 12 bases separated the two germline ends. The CDR3 DNA reads as TGCGCCAGCAGCCCCCCAGGGACCACCGGGGAGCTGTTTTTT. It translates to CASSPPGTTGELFF.

The V and J genes are TRBV20-1 and TRBJ2-7; TRBD1 might be the D (5 bases). Per germline, CDR1 DFQATT and CDR2 SNEGSKA (reference sequence). The CDR3 length is 13 residues. V was cut by 3 bases and J by 3 bases, with 12 bases left in between. CDR3 in amino acids: CSASKGIGYEQYF. The CDR3 nucleotides read TGCAGTGCTAGTAAGGGGATCGGCTACGAGCAGTACTTC.

The rearrangement joins TRBV18 to TRBJ1-3; D is uncertain. Germline V gene sequence: CDR1 KGHSH, CDR2 LQKENI. CDR3 size: 17 residues. Between the trimmed V and J ends, which lost 3 bases and 0 bases, there was a span of 15 bases. The CDR3 loop is CASSPATGSSSGNTIYF. CDR3 sequence (DNA): TGTGCCAGCTCACCCGCGACCGGATCCTCCTCTGGAAACACCATATATTTT.

Turning to this clone: This sample also contains other DNA sequences that code for the same CDR3. The rearrangement links TRBV19 to TRBJ1-3; D gene unclear. Between the trimmed V and J ends, which lost 6 bases and 0 bases, there was a span of 12 bases. Germline loops: CDR1 LNHDA, CDR2 SQIVND (reference sequence). The CDR3 length is 15 residues. The CDR3, as DNA: TGTGCCAGTAGGCCGACCGGGAGCTCTGGAAACACCATATATTTT. It translates to CASRPTGSSGNTIYF.

The V and J genes are TRBV28 and TRBJ1-1; D not resolved. Germline V gene lookup returns CDR1 MDHEN and CDR2 SYDVKM. The length of the CDR3 is 14 residues. Deletions cut 8 bases from V and 5 bases from J, with 18 bases between. The CDR3 DNA is TGTGCCAGCGGGCTTGAAGGTGTGATGACTGAAGCTTTCTTT. Translating it yields CASGLEGVMTEAFF. Filled out from reference TRBV28 and TRBJ1-1, the complete variable domain reads DVKVTQSSRYLVKRTGEKVFLECVQDMDHENMFWYRQDPGLGLRLIYFSYDVKMKEKGDIPEGYSVSREKKERFSLILESASTNQTSMYLCASGLEGVMTEAFFGQGTRLTVV.

This sequence joins TRBV20-1 and TRBJ2-7; D might be TRBD1 (6 bases). The CDR3 consists of 11 residues. V dropped 1 base and J dropped 5 bases, with 6 bases sitting between them. CDR1 and CDR2 from the germline V gene are DFQATT and SNEGSKA (reference sequence). CDR3 nucleotide sequence: TGCAGTGCTAGAGGGACAGACGAGCAGTACTTC. Encoded protein: CSARGTDEQYF.

The chain has TRBV15 and TRBJ2-7, with TRBD1 matching over 7 bases. The CDR3 is made up of 14 amino acids. Germline assignment: CDR1 LNHNV and CDR2 YYDKDF (reference sequence). Trimming at V came to 0 bases and at J to 2 bases, leaving 1 base not matched to a gene. The CDR3 bases are TGTGCCACCAGCAGAGAACAGGGGACCTACGAGCAGTACTTC. Protein sequence: CATSREQGTYEQYF.

The chain recombines TRBV30 with TRBJ1-6; TRBD1 might be the D (5 bases). The V end was cut by 4 bases, the J end by 5 bases, with 12 bases between. Germline lookup yields CDR1 GTSNPN and CDR2 SVGIG (reference sequence). The CDR3 totals 14 residues. The CDR3 DNA is TGTGCCTGGAAAGATGGGGGTAATAATTCACCCCTCCACTTT. Translating it yields CAWKDGGNNSPLHF.

The J gene is TRBJ1-1, the V gene TRBV10-3, with D uncertain. V lost 6 bases to trimming and J lost 8 bases, with 19 bases between them. Germline lookup yields CDR1 ENHRY and CDR2 SYGVKD. The CDR3 runs to 14 residues. CDR3 protein: CAIRAGVNVVEAFF. CDR3 in DNA: TGTGCCATCAGGGCCGGAGTTAACGTGGTCGAAGCTTTCTTT.

The genes are TRBV7-2 and TRBJ2-7; D might be TRBD1 or TRBD2, each matching 6 bases. The germline CDR1 and CDR2 sequences are SGHTA and FQGNSA. Trimming left V 5 bases short and J 0 bases short, with 17 bases between. CDR3 size: 16 residues. In nucleotides, the CDR3 is TGTGCCAGCAGCCCTCTAGGGGGGTGGGACTCCTACGAGCAGTACTTC. Translation gives CASSPLGGWDSYEQYF. Filled out from reference TRBV7-2 and TRBJ2-7, the complete variable domain reads GAGVSQSPSNKVTEKGKDVELRCDPISGHTALYWYRQSLGQGLEFLIYFQGNSAPDKSGLPSDRFSAERTGGSVSTLTIQRTQQEDSAVYLCASSPLGGWDSYEQYFGPGTRLTVT.

This clone was seen only a few times. The chain has TRBV19 and TRBJ2-2; tentatively, D is TRBD1 (6 bases). CDR1 is LNHDA, CDR2 SQIVND, per germline (reference sequence). The CDR3 totals 17 residues. The CDR3 spells CAVSEGISRGGTGELFF. The CDR3 DNA sequence: TGTGCAGTCTCCGAGGGGATCTCGCGAGGGGGAACCGGGGAGCTGTTTTTT.

This clone was observed a single time. The CDR3 DNA sequence: TGCGCCAGCGGGACAGGGGGGATCGGGGAGCTGTTTTTT. Amino acids: CASGTGGIGELFF. The V call is TRBV10-1, the J call TRBJ2-2; 11 positions match TRBD1. The CDR3 consists of 13 residues. Germline loops: CDR1 WNHNN, CDR2 SYGVQD (reference sequence). The V gene end was trimmed by 8 bases and the J gene end by 7 bases; junction bases not matched to a gene: 3.

This chain uses TRBV3-1 (or the pseudogene TRBV3-2) with TRBJ2-1; D not certain. This CDR3 has 14 amino acids. V was shortened by 4 bases and J by 4 bases, with 11 bases between the two germline ends. Germline CDR1 and CDR2: LGHDT and YNNKEL (reference sequence). CDR3 nucleotide sequence: TGTGCCAGCAGCCTTGGAGCCAGGTACAATGAGCAGTTCTTC. It translates to CASSLGARYNEQFF.

The chain has TRBV28 and TRBJ2-3, with 15 positions matching TRBD2. The CDR3 totals 15 residues. After removal of 7 bases from V and 6 bases from J, the junction contained 5 bases not matched to a gene. Germline CDR1 reads MDHEN; CDR2 reads SYDVKM. CDR3 amino acids: CASTGLAGGMDTQYF. CDR3 nucleotide sequence: TGTGCCAGCACCGGACTAGCGGGGGGGATGGATACGCAGTATTTT.